These T cell receptor beta chains were read from a single sample in a study of blood T cell repertoires in COVID-19. Repertoires were generated with immunoSEQ multiplex PCR, while TCRdb's copy carries only in-frame clones and drops some. The sample consists of about 140,000 clones, over 75% of them appearing once. The sample comprised peripheral blood. The receptors were sampled from a man aged 45-65 years with acute or convalescent COVID-19. Both conserved end residues are part of each CDR3. D genes are given only for firm matches. Only some rows state a clone size, as once, few, many or a class for expanded clones.

CDR3 length	D gene	V gene	J gene	clone size	CDR3 protein	CDR3 DNA
12	-	TRBV24-1	TRBJ2-1	-	CATSDSMSGQFF	TGTGCCACCAGTGATTCGATGTCCGGGCAGTTCTTC
16	-	TRBV23-1	TRBJ1-5	-	CASSQSPPGGNQPQHF	TGCGCCAGCAGTCAATCTCCGCCTGGAGGGAATCAGCCCCAGCATTTT
16	TRBD1	TRBV6-5	TRBJ2-2	few	CASSYIGTGATGELFF	TGTGCCAGCAGTTACATCGGGACAGGGGCAACCGGGGAGCTGTTTTTT
15	TRBD1	TRBV5-1	TRBJ2-1	-	CASSSEGQGYNEQFF	TGCGCCAGCAGCTCGGAGGGACAGGGTTACAATGAGCAGTTCTTC
14	TRBD1	TRBV19	TRBJ1-5	-	CASIRTGGNQPQHF	TGTGCCAGTATCAGGACAGGGGGCAATCAGCCCCAGCATTTT
15	-	TRBV24-1	TRBJ1-5	-	CATSEGRGTNQPQHF	TGTGCCACCAGTGAGGGACGGGGGACCAATCAGCCCCAGCATTTT
12	-	TRBV5-1	TRBJ2-7	-	CASSSPTYEQYF	TGCGCCAGCAGCTCTCCGACTTACGAGCAGTACTTC
17	-	TRBV5-5	TRBJ1-5	-	CASSLQTGPYSNQPQHF	TGTGCCAGCAGCTTACAGACAGGCCCTTATAGCAATCAGCCCCAGCATTTT
15	TRBD1	TRBV18	TRBJ1-6	-	CASSLGQGENSPLHF	TGTGCCAGCTCCCTCGGACAGGGAGAGAATTCACCCCTCCACTTT
14	-	TRBV18	TRBJ1-1	-	CASSLTGLNTEAFF	TGTGCCAGCTCACTAACAGGGTTGAACACTGAAGCTTTCTTT
13	-	TRBV11-2	TRBJ1-6	-	CASSTGLYSPLHF	TGTGCCAGCAGCACAGGGTTGTACTCACCCCTCCACTTT
14	TRBD2	TRBV6-5	TRBJ2-1	-	CASTPSGVYNEQFF	TGTGCCAGCACCCCGAGCGGGGTCTACAATGAGCAGTTCTTC
14	TRBD1	TRBV6-5	TRBJ1-2	-	CASSLPGTGYGYTF	TGTGCCAGCAGTTTACCCGGGACAGGATATGGCTACACCTTC
12	-	TRBV12-3/TRBV12-4	TRBJ2-1	-	CASSLKTLEQFF	TGTGCCAGCAGTTTAAAGACATTAGAGCAGTTCTTC
15	TRBD2	TRBV5-4	TRBJ2-3	-	CASSPAGDRTDTQYF	TGTGCCAGCAGCCCAGCGGGGGACCGCACAGATACGCAGTATTTT
14	-	TRBV2	TRBJ1-6	once	CASSVGEGPSPLHF	TGTGCCAGCAGTGTGGGTGAGGGTCCTTCACCCCTCCACTTT
15	-	TRBV13	TRBJ1-3	-	CASSNGTASGNTIYF	TGTGCCAGCAGCAACGGGACTGCGTCTGGAAACACCATATATTTT
11	-	TRBV29-1	TRBJ1-1	-	CSGGSDTEAFF	TGCAGCGGGGGCTCGGACACTGAAGCTTTCTTT
14	TRBD2	TRBV7-3	TRBJ2-1	-	CASRKVAGDNEQFF	TGTGCCAGCAGAAAAGTCGCGGGAGACAATGAGCAGTTCTTC
16	-	TRBV9	TRBJ1-3	-	CASSPRPTGAGNTIYF	TGTGCCAGCAGCCCCCGGCCGACAGGTGCTGGAAACACCATATATTTT
15	-	TRBV5-4	TRBJ1-2	-	CASSLAGGIYYGYTF	TGTGCCAGCAGCTTGGCTGGGGGGATTTACTATGGCTACACCTTC
22	TRBD2	TRBV13	TRBJ2-1	-	CASSVRTPRPAGGFSSYNEQFF	TGTGCCAGCAGCGTTCGAACCCCCCGTCCAGCGGGAGGCTTTAGCTCCTACAATGAGCAGTTCTTC
14	-	TRBV28	TRBJ2-7	-	CASSFYPGDYEQYF	TGTGCCAGCAGTTTCTATCCCGGGGACTACGAGCAGTACTTC
16	TRBD2	TRBV14	TRBJ2-5	-	CAIKIHGRGEEKTQYF	TGTGCCATCAAAATCCACGGGCGGGGGGAGGAAAAGACCCAGTACTTC
14	-	TRBV9	TRBJ1-4	-	CASSVDSFNEKLFF	TGTGCCAGCAGCGTAGACAGTTTTAATGAAAAACTGTTTTTT
14	-	TRBV19	TRBJ2-1	-	CASSWVSGSNEQFF	TGTGCCAGTAGTTGGGTGTCGGGGTCCAATGAGCAGTTCTTC
14	-	TRBV30	TRBJ2-7	-	CAWRTDSRGYEQYF	TGTGCCTGGAGGACGGACTCCCGAGGCTACGAGCAGTACTTC
16	TRBD1	TRBV28	TRBJ2-2	-	CASKLGQGYLPGELFF	TGTGCCAGCAAACTGGGACAGGGGTATCTACCCGGGGAGCTGTTTTTT
13	-	TRBV7-2	TRBJ2-3	-	CASAVRSADTQYF	TGTGCCAGCGCGGTGCGAAGTGCAGATACGCAGTATTTT
13	-	TRBV12-3/TRBV12-4	TRBJ2-1	-	CASSFQGYNEQFF	TGTGCCAGCAGTTTCCAGGGGTACAATGAGCAGTTCTTC
11	-	TRBV5-1	TRBJ2-5	once	CASSSLETQYF	TGCGCCAGCAGCTCTCTGGAGACCCAGTACTTC
15	TRBD1	TRBV6-6	TRBJ2-2	-	CASSYSTGFTGELFF	TGTGCCAGCAGTTACTCGACAGGGTTCACCGGGGAGCTGTTTTTT
16	-	TRBV7-2	TRBJ2-1	-	CASSMNRGGSYNEQFF	TGTGCCAGCAGCATGAACAGGGGAGGCTCCTACAATGAGCAGTTCTTC
15	TRBD1	TRBV4-1	TRBJ2-7	-	CASSRGTGGPYEQYF	TGCGCCAGCAGTCGAGGGACAGGGGGACCCTACGAGCAGTACTTC
17	-	TRBV5-5	TRBJ2-2	-	CASSYEQGWRVPGELFF	TGTGCCAGCAGCTACGAACAGGGTTGGCGAGTTCCCGGGGAGCTGTTTTTT
16	TRBD1	TRBV18	TRBJ1-6	-	CASSPQGQGYNSPLHF	TGTGCCAGCTCACCACAGGGACAGGGCTATAATTCACCCCTCCACTTT
14	TRBD1	TRBV19	TRBJ2-3	once	CASAGDRERDTQYF	TGTGCCAGTGCGGGGGACAGGGAAAGAGATACGCAGTATTTT
17	TRBD2	TRBV9	TRBJ2-7	-	CASSPPGGRGGSYEQYF	TGTGCCAGCAGCCCCCCGGGGGGGCGGGGGGGCTCCTACGAGCAGTACTTC
15	TRBD2	TRBV7-9	TRBJ2-1	many	CASSLGVAGVGEQFF	TGTGCCAGCAGCCTCGGGGTAGCGGGAGTAGGGGAGCAGTTCTTC
13	TRBD1	TRBV12-3/TRBV12-4	TRBJ1-2	-	CASTLQGDYGYTF	TGTGCCAGCACCCTACAGGGGGACTATGGCTACACCTTC
16	-	TRBV24-1	TRBJ2-2	-	CATSDSDPGAAGELFF	TGTGCCACCAGTGATTCAGACCCAGGGGCCGCCGGGGAGCTGTTTTTT
17	-	TRBV15	TRBJ2-1	-	CATSKVAHPSSYNEQFF	TGTGCCACCAGCAAGGTAGCGCACCCGAGCTCCTACAATGAGCAGTTCTTC
14	-	TRBV5-5	TRBJ1-1	-	CASSLYSGNTEAFF	TGTGCCAGCAGCTTGTACAGCGGGAACACTGAAGCTTTCTTT
15	-	TRBV6-5	TRBJ1-1	-	CASSYGQGPNTEAFF	TGTGCCAGCAGTTACGGTCAGGGGCCGAACACTGAAGCTTTCTTT
18	-	TRBV6-6	TRBJ1-6	-	CASSLLRDSGILNSPLHF	TGTGCCAGCAGTCTCTTGAGGGACTCGGGGATTTTAAATTCACCCCTCCACTTT
14	-	TRBV11-3	TRBJ2-7	-	CASSPLGTSYEQYF	TGTGCCAGCAGCCCCCTCGGGACTTCCTACGAGCAGTACTTC
16	TRBD2	TRBV27	TRBJ2-3	-	CASSLNGAGGPDTQYF	TGTGCCAGCTCCTTGAATGGGGCGGGGGGTCCAGATACGCAGTATTTT
16	TRBD1	TRBV27	TRBJ1-2	once	CASSLAGQGANYGYTF	TGTGCCAGCAGTTTAGCAGGACAGGGGGCTAACTATGGCTACACCTTC